The 7 T cell receptor beta chains below all came from one sample that was sequenced in a study of chemoradiotherapy in HPV16-positive cancers. This table comes from immunoSEQ multiplex PCR, and its TCRdb copy is limited to in-frame clones, with some not included. The sample includes tens of thousands of clones, about 82% of them seen just once. The material was blood, obtained from a patient who underwent chemoradiotherapy. These receptors all come from a human donor with HPV-associated anogenital cancer.

V gene TRBV7-2 combines with J gene TRBJ2-3; 15 nucleotides align to TRBD2. Losses at the gene ends were 4 bases for V and 4 bases for J; bases not matched to a gene: 0. Germline CDR1 and CDR2: SGHTA and FQGNSA. The CDR3 is made up of 15 amino acids. This chain's CDR3 is CASSWTSGGADTQYF. As DNA, the CDR3 is TGTGCCAGCAGCTGGACTAGCGGGGGGGCAGATACGCAGTATTTT. Full variable domain (missing parts from reference TRBV7-2 and TRBJ2-3): GAGVSQSPSNKVTEKGKDVELRCDPISGHTALYWYRQSLGQGLEFLIYFQGNSAPDKSGLPSDRFSAERTGGSVSTLTIQRTQQEDSAVYLCASSWTSGGADTQYFGPGTRLTVL.

This clone was observed a handful of times. The CDR3 is CAWRLDRGGWSYNSPLHF. The CDR3, as DNA: TGTGCCTGGAGGCTGGACAGGGGAGGTTGGTCCTATAATTCACCCCTCCACTTT. This chain uses TRBV30 with TRBJ1-6; the match to TRBD1 covers 9 bases. Trimming at V came to 3 bases and at J to 1 base, leaving 10 bases not matched to a gene. The CDR3 is made up of 18 amino acids. Per germline, CDR1 GTSNPN and CDR2 SVGIG (reference sequence).

This chain links TRBV10-2 with TRBJ2-5; possible D gene TRBD2, 5 bases. Germline loops: CDR1 WSHSY, CDR2 SAAADI. This CDR3 comprises 14 residues. V was trimmed by 1 base and J by 5 bases, leaving 11 bases between them. The CDR3 spells CASSELVARETQYF. The CDR3 DNA sequence: TGCGCCAGCAGTGAGTTGGTAGCGAGGGAGACCCAGTACTTC.

The chain has TRBV5-1 and TRBJ2-3, with 7 bases that match TRBD1. The CDR3 spans 13 residues. CDR1 SGHRS and CDR2 YFSETQ come from the germline V gene. Trimming removed 4 bases from V and 2 bases from J; junction bases left unmatched: 1. CDR3 residues: CASSGQDTDTQYF. The DNA for the CDR3 is TGCGCCAGCAGCGGACAGGACACAGATACGCAGTATTTT.

This clone was detected a few times. The chain couples TRBV2 to TRBJ1-2, with 9 bases matching TRBD1. Germline CDR1 and CDR2: SNHLY and FYNNEI. V trimming: 5 bases; J trimming: 1 base; junction bases outside the gene matches: 5. This CDR3 has 15 amino acids. As DNA, the CDR3 is TGTGCCAGCAGTCCAACAGGGGGCCTTAACTATGGCTACACCTTC. Translation gives CASSPTGGLNYGYTF.

This chain links TRBV5-1 with TRBJ2-3; the D gene could be TRBD1 or TRBD2 (5 bases each). V was cut by 4 bases and J by 6 bases, with 21 bases left in between. CDR1 and CDR2 from the germline V gene are SGHRS and YFSETQ. This CDR3 spans 16 amino acids. The CDR3 region is CASSHRGAASVDTQYF. The DNA of the CDR3 is TGCGCCAGCAGCCACCGAGGGGCGGCTTCTGTGGATACGCAGTATTTT.

The rearrangement uses TRBV5-1 and TRBJ2-4; 11 bases agree with TRBD2. CDR3 size: 16 residues. The V segment lost 4 bases and the J segment 2 bases; nucleotides outside the gene matches: 5. Looked up from germline, CDR1 is SGHRS and CDR2 is YFSETQ. The CDR3 DNA reads as TGCGCCAGCAGCCGTAGCGGGGGGGCTACCAAAAACATTCAGTACTTC. As protein: CASSRSGGATKNIQYF.